Below, one T cell receptor (beta chain) is given with its context. Primers for the PCR totalled 60 Vbeta and 13 Jbeta. The method was immunoSEQ multiplex PCR; TCRdb's version includes in-frame clones alone and lacks a portion of them. The table lists 100,000 to 150,000 clones, over 80% of them singletons. Per the germline V gene, CDR1 is ENHRY and CDR2 is SYGVKD. Unmatched junction bases numbered 11, after V lost 5 bases and J lost 5 bases. The CDR3 is 16 amino acids. These data originate in a study of cytomegalovirus exposure and HLA in healthy donors. Study context: HLA-typed donors were the source of about 81 million unique TCRs held in an early data release.

J is TRBJ2-7 and V is TRBV10-3, with 11 bases identical to TRBD2. The TCR was taken from a boy aged 5-17 years in good health and CMV-seronegative. The sequencing sample was made of PBMCs. The CDR3 sequence is CAISPTTSGSLHEQYF. CDR3 sequence (DNA): TGTGCCATCAGTCCCACAACTAGCGGGAGCCTCCACGAGCAGTACTTC.